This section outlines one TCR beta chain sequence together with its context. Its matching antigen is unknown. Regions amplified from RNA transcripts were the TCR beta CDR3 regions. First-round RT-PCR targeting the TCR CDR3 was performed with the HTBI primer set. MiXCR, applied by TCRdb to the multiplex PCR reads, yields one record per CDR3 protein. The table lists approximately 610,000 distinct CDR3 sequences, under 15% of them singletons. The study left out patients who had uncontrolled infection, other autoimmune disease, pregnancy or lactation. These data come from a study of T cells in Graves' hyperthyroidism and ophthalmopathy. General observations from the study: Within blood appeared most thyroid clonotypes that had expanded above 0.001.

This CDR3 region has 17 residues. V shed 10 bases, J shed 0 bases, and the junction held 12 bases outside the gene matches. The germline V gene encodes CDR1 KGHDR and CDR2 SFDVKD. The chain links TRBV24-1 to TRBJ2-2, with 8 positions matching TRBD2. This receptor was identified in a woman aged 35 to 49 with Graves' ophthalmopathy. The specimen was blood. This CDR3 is CATSSGRASTNTGELFF. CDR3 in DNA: TGTGCCACTTCCAGCGGGAGAGCCAGCACGAACACCGGGGAGCTGTTTTTT.